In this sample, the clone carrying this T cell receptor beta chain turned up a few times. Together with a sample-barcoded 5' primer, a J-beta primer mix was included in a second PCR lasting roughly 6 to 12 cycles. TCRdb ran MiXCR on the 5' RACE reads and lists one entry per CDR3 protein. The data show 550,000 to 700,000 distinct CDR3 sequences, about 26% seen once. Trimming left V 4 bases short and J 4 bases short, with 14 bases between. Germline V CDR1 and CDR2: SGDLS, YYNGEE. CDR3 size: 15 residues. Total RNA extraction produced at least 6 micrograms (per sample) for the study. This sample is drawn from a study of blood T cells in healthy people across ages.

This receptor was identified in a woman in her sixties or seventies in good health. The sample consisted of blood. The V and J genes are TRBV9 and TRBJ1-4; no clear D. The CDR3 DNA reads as TGTGCCAGCAGCCCAGCGGGGTGGGGTAATGAAAAACTGTTTTTT. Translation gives CASSPAGWGNEKLFF.